This T cell receptor (beta chain) was identified in a study of blood T cell repertoires in COVID-19. Study summary: Sources were T cells, B-cell-depleted T cells, or PBMCs; the material itself was cDNA or gDNA.

In the original processing: Amplified reference gene primers provided the basis for estimating nucleated cell counts. The data were produced by immunoSEQ multiplex PCR, yet TCRdb's version contains in-frame clones alone and is incomplete. The DNA was the basis for D and trimming; V, J and clone size are from that table. The top ten hold 3.9% of the sample, which has around 140,000 clones, around 82% seen once. Per germline, CDR1 SGHRS and CDR2 YFSETQ. The CDR3 totals 13 residues. The V and J ends lost 6 bases and 4 bases respectively, with 10 bases between them. The rearrangement links TRBV5-1 to TRBJ2-2; a possible D gene is TRBD1 (5 bases). This sequence was found in a man aged 45 to 65 in a cohort exposed to, infected with or recovered from COVID-19 (not recorded which). The sample comprised PBMCs or T cells enriched from blood (not recorded which). Written as DNA, the CDR3 is TGCGCCAGCAAAACAGGTCCCACCGGGGAGCTGTTTTTT. Translating gives CASKTGPTGELFF.